This T cell receptor (beta chain) was documented in a study of blood T cell repertoires in COVID-19. Study information: Samples of COVID-19 (acute and convalescent) were obtained from the United States, Italy and Spain. T cells, B-cell-depleted T cells, or PBMCs provided the cDNA or gDNA that served as material.

CDR3 length: 15 amino acids. V gave up 2 bases and J gave up 2 bases; unmatched junction bases: 5. Germline V gene sequence: CDR1 SGHKS, CDR2 YYEKEE (reference sequence). Per the original data handling: Amplified reference gene primers provided the basis for estimating nucleated cell counts. Data came from immunoSEQ multiplex PCR; TCRdb stores just in-frame clones and leaves some out. Clone size and V and J calls were adopted from that table, with D and trimming inferred from the DNA. The profile shows 90,000 to 110,000 clones, approximately 80% of them singletons. The chain is built from TRBV5-5 and TRBJ2-7; TRBD1 matches 9 bases. The origin of this receptor is a woman in her fifties or sixties with acute or convalescent COVID-19. Sequenced: peripheral blood. This chain's CDR3 is CASSFGGTGTYEQYF. The CDR3 bases are TGTGCCAGCAGCTTTGGGGGGACAGGGACCTACGAGCAGTACTTC.